The 31 T cell receptor beta chains below were found in one sample sequenced in a study of T cells in women clearing cervical HPV infection (dated by TCRdb to 2016 to 2018). Library generation was performed with the immunoSEQ multiplex PCR assay. Held by TCRdb, this immuneACCESS table contains in-frame sequences only and omits some clones. Under half of the omission traces to an unresolved V gene where checked; the cause of the rest is unknown. The sample table gives 40,000 to 60,000 clones. The ten largest clones take up approximately 1% of the sample. Sequencing was carried out using blood buffy coat. The receptor set was obtained from a woman aged 18 to 75 with a cervical HPV16 infection that either progressed to CIN3+ or cleared (not recorded which).

CDR3 sequence reads: CASSLATGDQPQHF. The DNA read from the CDR3 is TGTGCCAGCAGCTTAGCTACAGGGGACCAGCCC. This chain joins TRBV7-9 and TRBJ1-5, with TRBD1 matching 7 bases. The observed sequence ends 3 residues before the CDR3 terminus, with the missing tail filled in from the germline J gene. Germline assignment: CDR1 SEHNR and CDR2 FQNEAQ (reference sequence). V shed 0 bases, J shed 7 bases, and the junction held 3 bases outside the gene matches. The CDR3 runs 14 residues.

About this clone: The sequenced fragment ends 3 residues before the CDR3 boundary, so the rest is inferred from the germline J gene. The V gene is TRBV20-1, the J gene TRBJ2-5, with 8 bases lining up with TRBD1. Per the germline V gene, CDR1 is DFQATT and CDR2 is SNEGSKA (reference sequence). The CDR3 has 13 amino acids. With V trimmed by 3 bases and J by 5 bases, 5 bases remained unmatched. CDR3: CSARRTGKETQYF. Partial CDR3 DNA: TGCAGTGCTAGGAGGACAGGGAAGGAGACC.

This clone shows up as medium-sized (0.01 to 0.1%) by frequency. The CDR3 is cut off 3 residues early in the read; its end comes from the germline J gene. The chain employs TRBV5-1 and TRBJ2-5; a weak D match, TRBD1 (6 bases). Germline assignment: CDR1 SGHRS and CDR2 YFSETQ. The CDR3 has 14 residues. Trimming shortened V by 3 bases and J by 3 bases, and 12 bases separated the two germline ends. The CDR3 is CASSWNRVEETQYF. CDR3 bases read: TGCGCCAGCAGCTGGAACAGGGTTGAAGAGACC.

Worth noting for this clone: The read stops 3 residues short of the end of the CDR3; the missing end is completed from the germline J gene. The chain employs TRBV5-1 and TRBJ1-2; TRBD1 is a possible D gene (6 bases). V lost 4 bases, J lost 2 bases, and 12 bases lay in between. Germline V gene sequence: CDR1 SGHRS, CDR2 YFSETQ. The CDR3 consists of 14 residues. This CDR3 reads CASSRETGNYGYTF. Incomplete CDR3 DNA: TGCGCCAGCAGCCGGGAAACAGGGAACTATGGC.

As for this clone: The read finishes 3 residues shy of the CDR3 end, and the germline J gene is used to complete it. The chain has TRBV29-1 and TRBJ1-5; 7 bases agree with TRBD1. The CDR3 is made up of 13 amino acids. Losses at the gene ends were 6 bases for V and 7 bases for J; bases not matched to a gene: 9. Looked up from germline, CDR1 is SQVTM and CDR2 is ANQGSEA. The CDR3 DNA, read in part, is TGCAGCGTGCGTAACCAGGGGGACCAGCCC. This encodes CSVRNQGDQP. Given in full, the CDR3 is CSVRNQGDQPQHF.

Turning to this clone: The read terminates 3 residues ahead of where the CDR3 ends, so the germline J gene completes it. The chain is built from TRBV2 and TRBJ2-2; 7 bases map to TRBD1. This CDR3 contains 14 residues. CDR1 is SNHLY and CDR2 is FYNNEI in the germline V gene. The V and J ends lost 6 bases and 6 bases, in that order; junction bases with no gene match: 7. CDR3 DNA, as far as it was read: TGTGCCAGCAGGATCGAACAGGGGCCCGGGGAG. This encodes CASRIEQGPGE. The whole CDR3 is CASRIEQGPGELFF.

Remarks on this clone: The missing CDR3 end, 3 residues past where the read stops, is filled in from the germline J gene. The V call is TRBV5-1, the J call TRBJ1-2; 7 nucleotides match TRBD1. CDR1 SGHRS and CDR2 YFSETQ come from the germline V gene. The V segment lost 4 bases and the J segment 0 bases; nucleotides outside the gene matches: 6. CDR3 length equals 15 residues. The covered CDR3 bases are TGCGCCAGCAGCCCTCAGGGGGAGTCTAACTATGGC. Residues: CASSPQGESNYG. The whole CDR3 protein is CASSPQGESNYGYTF.

On this clone: The read halts 3 residues ahead of the CDR3 end, with the missing end drawn from the germline J gene. The genes are TRBV18 and TRBJ2-3; possible D gene TRBD2, 5 bases. Looked up from germline, CDR1 is KGHSH and CDR2 is LQKENI. This CDR3 has 13 amino acids. CDR3 bases read: TGTGCCAGCTCCCCTGGAGGCCAGGAGACG. It specifies CASSPGGQET. The entire CDR3 is CASSPGGQETQYF.

Concerning this clone itself: The read ends 3 residues shy of where the CDR3 ends; the end is completed using the germline J gene. The chain has TRBV24-1 and TRBJ1-4; TRBD1 matches at 8 bases. V shed 3 bases and J 8 bases; nucleotides not matched to a gene: 4. There are 14 residues in the CDR3. Looked up from germline, CDR1 is KGHDR and CDR2 is SFDVKD. The sequenced part of the CDR3 DNA is TGTGCCACCAGTGATCCCCGGGACAGGGAAAAA. Encoded protein: CATSDPRDREK. In full, the CDR3 reads CATSDPRDREKLFF.

Concerning this clone itself: The read is 3 residues too short to cover the CDR3 end, so that end is filled in from the germline J gene. V is TRBV5-1 and J is TRBJ1-1; the D gene is possibly TRBD1 (5 bases). The V and J ends lost 2 bases and 2 bases respectively, with 10 bases between them. The CDR3 has 14 amino acids. Germline CDR1 and CDR2: SGHRS and YFSETQ. CDR3 in amino acids: CASSFGGANTEAFF. Partial CDR3 DNA: TGCGCCAGCAGCTTCGGAGGGGCTAACACTGAA.

Partial CDR3 DNA: TGTGCCAGTAGCCGACCGACAGACCTCAATCAGCCG. Amino acids: CASSRPTDLNQP. The whole CDR3 region reads CASSRPTDLNQPQYF. The chain is built from TRBV19 and TRBJ2-3; perhaps TRBD1 as D (5 bases). The CDR3 extends 3 residues past the end of the read, so its final part is completed from the germline J gene. The CDR3 length is 15 residues. From germline, CDR1 is LNHDA and CDR2 SQIVND (reference sequence).

Comments on this clone: The sequence runs out 3 residues before the end of the CDR3; the remainder is reconstructed from the germline J gene. The rearrangement joins TRBV7-2 to TRBJ2-2; D is possibly TRBD1 (6 bases). V was cut by 0 bases and J by 9 bases, with 14 bases left in between. The germline gives CDR1 SGHTA, CDR2 FQGNSA. The CDR3 has 15 amino acids. The sequenced CDR3 bases are TGTGCCAGCAGCTTAGCCCTCAGGGGATCGTGGGAG. This sequence encodes CASSLALRGSWE. The entire CDR3 reads CASSLALRGSWELFF. The variable domain in full, with the rest retrieved from reference TRBV7-2 and TRBJ2-2, is GAGVSQSPSNKVTEKGKDVELRCDPISGHTALYWYRQSLGQGLEFLIYFQGNSAPDKSGLPSDRFSAERTGGSVSTLTIQRTQQEDSAVYLCASSLALRGSWELFFGEGSRLTVL.

In regard to this clone: The sequence runs out 3 residues before the end of the CDR3; the remainder is reconstructed from the germline J gene. This chain connects TRBV2 to TRBJ1-3; 9 positions agree with TRBD1. The CDR3 contains 12 residues. CDR1 is SNHLY, CDR2 FYNNEI, per germline. CDR3 region: CASSVRDRAIYF. The part of the CDR3 DNA that was read is TGTGCCAGCAGTGTCCGGGACAGGGCT.

As concerns this clone: The observed sequence ends 3 residues before the CDR3 terminus, with the missing tail filled in from the germline J gene. V usage is TRBV19 and J usage is TRBJ1-2, with 9 bases fitting TRBD1. The CDR3 runs to 14 residues. Per the germline V gene, CDR1 is LNHDA and CDR2 is SQIVND (reference sequence). CDR3 residues: CASSIGTGWYDYTF. Incomplete CDR3 DNA: TGTGCCAGTAGTATCGGGACAGGGTGGTACGAC.

Judged by frequency, this clone is medium-sized. The CDR3 DNA, read in part, is TGTGCCAGCAGTGACAAGGACACCGGGGAG. Translated: CASSDKDTGE. The whole CDR3 sequence reads CASSDKDTGELFF. This rearrangement joins TRBV6-4 to TRBJ2-2, with D unclear. The observed sequence ends 3 residues before the CDR3 terminus, with the missing tail filled in from the germline J gene. V was cut by 2 bases and J by 3 bases, with 4 bases left in between. The CDR3 covers 13 residues. Germline assignment: CDR1 MRHNA and CDR2 SNTAGT.

Concerning this clone: The missing CDR3 end, 3 residues past where the read stops, is filled in from the germline J gene. This chain joins TRBV5-4 and TRBJ2-1; 9 positions agree with TRBD2. The CDR3 has 16 amino acids. Germline CDR1 reads SGHNT; CDR2 reads YYREEE (reference sequence). The ends lost 7 bases at V and 5 bases at J; junction bases unmatched: 13. The sequenced CDR3 bases are TGTGCCAGCTCCACCGAAGCGGGGGGTCTAGACAATGAG. This sequence encodes CASSTEAGGLDNE. The whole CDR3 region reads CASSTEAGGLDNEQFF.

CDR3: CASSLLGGLVGTQYF. The DNA read from the CDR3 is TGTGCCAGCAGTTTACTCGGGGGGTTGGTTGGTACG. The chain employs TRBV12-3 or TRBV12-4 and TRBJ2-3, with TRBD2 matching over 7 bases. The read ends 3 residues early relative to the CDR3; the germline J gene fills the gap. The V gene end was trimmed by 2 bases and the J gene end by 8 bases; junction bases not matched to a gene: 10. This CDR3 contains 15 residues.

About this clone: Read sequence stops 3 residues before the CDR3 end, and the germline J gene provides the missing end. J is TRBJ1-2 and V is TRBV10-3, with TRBD1 matching over 9 bases. From germline, CDR1 is ENHRY and CDR2 SYGVKD. After removal of 8 bases from V and 0 bases from J, the junction contained 1 base not matched to a gene. The CDR3 extends over 13 amino acids. The covered CDR3 bases are TGTGCCATCTGGACAGGGGCTAACTATGGC. Translated: CAIWTGANYG. The entire CDR3 sequence reads CAIWTGANYGYTF.

As for this clone: Read coverage stops 3 residues before the CDR3 terminus; the germline J gene supplies the remainder. The rearrangement uses TRBV29-1 and TRBJ2-7, with a tentative D call TRBD1 (5 bases). Per the germline V gene, CDR1 is SQVTM and CDR2 is ANQGSEA. The V gene lost 6 bases and the J gene lost 2 bases, with 11 bases spanning the gap. This CDR3 region has 12 residues. The CDR3 sequence is CSVRPGTYEQYF. Incomplete CDR3 DNA: TGCAGCGTGAGACCAGGGACCTACGAG.

On this clone: Read data end 3 residues before the CDR3 end; the end is taken from the germline J gene. J is TRBJ2-7 and V is TRBV19; 10 nucleotides agree with TRBD1. The germline CDR1 and CDR2 sequences are LNHDA and SQIVND (reference sequence). The CDR3 is 15 residues long. V dropped 3 bases and J dropped 3; count of bases not matched to a gene: 5. CDR3 residues: CASSMAGTGVYEQYF. CDR3 bases read: TGTGCCAGTAGTATGGCCGGGACAGGGGTCTACGAG. The variable domain in full, completed from reference TRBV19 and TRBJ2-7, reads DGGITQSPKYLFRKEGQNVTLSCEQNLNHDAMYWYRQDPGQGLRLIYYSQIVNDFQKGDIAEGYSVSREKKESFPLTVTSAQKNPTAFYLCASSMAGTGVYEQYFGPGTRLTVT.

Points on this clone: The CDR3 extends 3 residues past the end of the read, so its final part is completed from the germline J gene. The rearrangement links TRBV29-1 to TRBJ2-6, with D tentatively TRBD1 (5 bases). V lost 2 bases, J lost 4 bases, and 6 bases lay in between. The CDR3 extends over 13 amino acids. Germline-derived CDR1 and CDR2 are SQVTM and ANQGSEA. The CDR3 sequence: CSVENRGANVLTF. The sequenced part of the CDR3 DNA is TGCAGCGTTGAAAACAGGGGGGCCAACGTC.

This clone counts as medium-sized by frequency. The CDR3 end falls 3 residues outside the read, so it is completed with the germline J gene. V gene TRBV29-1 combines with J gene TRBJ2-4, with a weak D call TRBD1 (6 bases). The CDR3 runs 13 residues. V was cut by 5 bases and J by 1 base, with 9 bases left in between. CDR1 is SQVTM, CDR2 ANQGSEA, per germline. The covered CDR3 bases are TGCAGCGTTTTAGACAGGGCCAAAAACATT. Translated: CSVLDRAKNI. The whole CDR3 sequence is CSVLDRAKNIQYF. The variable domain in full, with the rest retrieved from reference TRBV29-1 and TRBJ2-4, is SAVISQKPSRDICQRGTSLTIQCQVDSQVTMMFWYRQQPGQSLTLIATANQGSEATYESGFVIDKFPISRPNLTFSTLTVSNMSPEDSSIYLCSVLDRAKNIQYFGAGTRLSVL.

Concerning this clone itself: The sequenced fragment ends 3 residues before the CDR3 boundary, so the rest is inferred from the germline J gene. The rearrangement uses TRBV7-3 and TRBJ2-1, with D perhaps assigned TRBD1 or TRBD2 (5 bases each). Germline V lookup: CDR1 SGHTA, CDR2 FQGTGA. The CDR3 covers 16 residues. V was shortened by 0 bases and J by 6 bases, with 15 bases between the two germline ends. The CDR3 bases that were read are TGTGCCAGCAGCTTAACTATGAGGGGCGACCGCAATGAG. It codes for CASSLTMRGDRNE. From start to end, the CDR3 is CASSLTMRGDRNEQFF. The full variable domain, with the rest looked up from reference TRBV7-3 and TRBJ2-1, is GAGVSQTPSNKVTEKGKYVELRCDPISGHTALYWYRQSLGQGPEFLIYFQGTGAADDSGLPNDRFFAVRPEGSVSTLKIQRTERGDSAVYLCASSLTMRGDRNEQFFGPGTRLTVL.

Worth noting for this clone: The read halts 3 residues ahead of the CDR3 end, with the missing end drawn from the germline J gene. The chain employs TRBV4-2 and TRBJ2-3; 9 nucleotides align to TRBD1. V gave up 6 bases and J gave up 1 base; unmatched junction bases: 8. This CDR3 is built from 16 residues. CDR1 and CDR2 from the germline V gene are LGHNA and YNFKEQ. This chain's CDR3 is CASSRQGGLGTDTQYF. CDR3 bases read: TGTGCCAGCAGTCGACAGGGGGGTTTAGGCACAGATACG.

As to this clone: The read terminates 3 residues ahead of where the CDR3 ends, so the germline J gene completes it. The genes are TRBV18 and TRBJ1-4, with a weak D call TRBD1 (5 bases). Trimming cost V 5 bases and J 2 bases, with 15 bases left between them. The CDR3 runs to 16 residues. Germline values: CDR1 KGHSH, CDR2 LQKENI. CDR3 DNA (partial): TGTGCCAGCTCAACAAGACAGTCCGCGACTAATGAAAAA. Its translation: CASSTRQSATNEK. The full CDR3 sequence reads CASSTRQSATNEKLFF. Full variable domain (outside the CDR3, taken from reference TRBV18 and TRBJ1-4): NAGVMQNPRHLVRRRGQEARLRCSPMKGHSHVYWYRQLPEEGLKFMVYLQKENIIDESGMPKERFSAEFPKEGPSILRIQQVVRGDSAAYFCASSTRQSATNEKLFFGSGTQLSVL.

Comments on this clone: The CDR3 end is not reached by the read, which stops 3 residues before it; the germline J gene fills it in. V and J are TRBV9 and TRBJ2-7; tentatively, D is TRBD1 (5 bases). The CDR3 is 15 residues long. The germline CDR1 and CDR2 sequences are SGDLS and YYNGEE. Trimming pared 2 bases from V and 4 bases from J, leaving 16 bases between. The covered CDR3 bases are TGTGCCAGCAGCGTTGGAGACAGTCAAGATTACGAG. Protein sequence: CASSVGDSQDYE. The CDR3 as a whole reads CASSVGDSQDYEQYF.

Concerning this clone: The observed sequence ends 3 residues before the CDR3 terminus, with the missing tail filled in from the germline J gene. The genes are TRBV20-1 and TRBJ2-3, with 8 bases fitting TRBD1. Looked up from germline, CDR1 is DFQATT and CDR2 is SNEGSKA (reference sequence). The CDR3 consists of 16 residues. CDR3 DNA, as far as it was read: TGCAGTGCTAGATCTTTGGACAGGGTAGGTAGAGAGACG. Translating gives CSARSLDRVGRET. The entire CDR3 is CSARSLDRVGRETQYF.

Remarks on this clone: The sequenced fragment ends 3 residues before the CDR3 boundary, so the rest is inferred from the germline J gene. The chain carries TRBV6-4 and TRBJ2-1; 13 positions agree with TRBD2. This CDR3 spans 16 amino acids. V trimming: 5 bases; J trimming: 5 bases; junction bases outside the gene matches: 6. CDR1 is MRHNA, CDR2 SNTAGT, per germline. The CDR3 sequence: CASSPRLAGGNNEQFF. The covered CDR3 bases are TGTGCCAGCAGTCCGCGACTAGCGGGGGGAAACAATGAG.

The CDR3 bases that were read are TGTGCCAGTAGTATACGATTCGGTGCGGAGGGGACCTACAATGAG. Amino acid sequence: CASSIRFGAEGTYNE. The entire CDR3 protein is CASSIRFGAEGTYNEQFF. This chain links TRBV19 with TRBJ2-1; a weak D match, TRBD2 (6 bases). The CDR3 end is not reached by the read, which stops 3 residues before it; the germline J gene fills it in. V was pared by 2 bases and J by 2 bases, with 19 bases between. CDR1 and CDR2 from the germline V gene are LNHDA and SQIVND (reference sequence). This CDR3 is built from 18 residues. The full variable domain, its missing parts supplied by reference TRBV19 and TRBJ2-1, is DGGITQSPKYLFRKEGQNVTLSCEQNLNHDAMYWYRQDPGQGLRLIYYSQIVNDFQKGDIAEGYSVSREKKESFPLTVTSAQKNPTAFYLCASSIRFGAEGTYNEQFFGPGTRLTVL.

With respect to this clone: The sequence runs out 3 residues before the end of the CDR3; the remainder is reconstructed from the germline J gene. The V and J genes are TRBV19 and TRBJ2-6; no firm D call. Germline-derived CDR1 and CDR2 are LNHDA and SQIVND (reference sequence). Trimming took 4 bases from V and 2 from J, leaving 6 bases between them. This CDR3 region has 14 residues. CDR3 sequence reads: CASSKAAGANVLTF. The DNA read from the CDR3 is TGTGCCAGTAGTAAGGCCGCTGGGGCCAACGTC. Complete variable domain (other parts from reference TRBV19 and TRBJ2-6): DGGITQSPKYLFRKEGQNVTLSCEQNLNHDAMYWYRQDPGQGLRLIYYSQIVNDFQKGDIAEGYSVSREKKESFPLTVTSAQKNPTAFYLCASSKAAGANVLTFGAGSRLTVL.

With regard to this clone: The read is 3 residues too short to cover the CDR3 end, so that end is filled in from the germline J gene. The chain combines TRBV5-1 with TRBJ1-5; D not certain. V was trimmed by 4 bases and J by 3 bases, leaving 11 bases between them. There are 14 residues in the CDR3. The V gene's germline CDR1 is SGHRS and CDR2 YFSETQ. CDR3 region: CASSPAGNNQPQHF. The sequenced CDR3 bases are TGCGCCAGCAGCCCAGCGGGGAACAATCAGCCC.